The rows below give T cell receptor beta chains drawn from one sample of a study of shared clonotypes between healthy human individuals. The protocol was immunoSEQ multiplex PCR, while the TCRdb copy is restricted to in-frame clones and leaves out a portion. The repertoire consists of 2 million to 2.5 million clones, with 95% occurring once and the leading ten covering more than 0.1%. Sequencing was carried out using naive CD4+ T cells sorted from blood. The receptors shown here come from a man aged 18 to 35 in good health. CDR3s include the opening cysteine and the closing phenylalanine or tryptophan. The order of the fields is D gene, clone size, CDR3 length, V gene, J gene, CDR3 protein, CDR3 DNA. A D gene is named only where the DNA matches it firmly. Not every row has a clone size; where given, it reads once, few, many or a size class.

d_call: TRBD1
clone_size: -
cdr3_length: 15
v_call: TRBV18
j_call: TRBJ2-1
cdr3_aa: CASSLGQGQYNEQFF
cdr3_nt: TGTGCCAGCTCCCTAGGACAGGGCCAATACAATGAGCAGTTCTTC

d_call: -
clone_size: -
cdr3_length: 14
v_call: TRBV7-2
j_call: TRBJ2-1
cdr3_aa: CASSFGGSHNEQFF
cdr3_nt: TGTGCCAGCAGCTTTGGGGGATCCCACAATGAGCAGTTCTTC

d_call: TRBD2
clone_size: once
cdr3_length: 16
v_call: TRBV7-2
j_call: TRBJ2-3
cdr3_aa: CASRALAGGHVDTQYF
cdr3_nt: TGTGCCAGCAGGGCCCTAGCGGGAGGGCATGTAGATACGCAGTATTTT

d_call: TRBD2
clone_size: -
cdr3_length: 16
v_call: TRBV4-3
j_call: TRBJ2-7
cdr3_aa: CASSHLWTSASYEQYF
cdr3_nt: TGCGCCAGCAGCCACCTCTGGACTAGCGCCTCCTACGAGCAGTACTTC

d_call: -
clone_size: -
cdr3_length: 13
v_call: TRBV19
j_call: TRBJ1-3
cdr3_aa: CAISDLSGNTIYF
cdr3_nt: TGTGCCATCTCAGACCTCTCTGGAAACACCATATATTTT

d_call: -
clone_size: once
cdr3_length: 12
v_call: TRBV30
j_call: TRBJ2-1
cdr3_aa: CAWWEVYNEQFF
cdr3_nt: TGTGCCTGGTGGGAGGTTTACAATGAGCAGTTCTTC

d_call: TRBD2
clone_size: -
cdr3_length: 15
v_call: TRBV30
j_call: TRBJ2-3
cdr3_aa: CAWSEAGGPGDTQYF
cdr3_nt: TGTGCCTGGAGTGAGGCGGGAGGGCCGGGAGATACGCAGTATTTT

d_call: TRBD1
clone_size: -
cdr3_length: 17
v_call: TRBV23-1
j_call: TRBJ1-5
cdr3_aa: CASSRGTGGWSNQPQHF
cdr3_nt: TGCGCCAGCAGTCGTGGGACAGGGGGTTGGAGCAATCAGCCCCAGCATTTT

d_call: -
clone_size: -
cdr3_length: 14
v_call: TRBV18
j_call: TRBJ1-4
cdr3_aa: CASSPKGFEEKLFF
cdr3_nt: TGTGCCAGCTCACCGAAAGGGTTTGAGGAAAAACTGTTTTTT

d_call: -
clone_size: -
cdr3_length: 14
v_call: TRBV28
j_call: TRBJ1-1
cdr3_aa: CASRSPSRPKDTFF
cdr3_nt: TGTGCCAGCAGATCCCCTTCACGGCCTAAGGATACTTTCTTT

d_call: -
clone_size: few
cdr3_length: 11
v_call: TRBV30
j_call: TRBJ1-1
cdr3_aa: CASATGTEAFF
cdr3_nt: TGTGCCTCGGCGACGGGCACTGAAGCTTTCTTT

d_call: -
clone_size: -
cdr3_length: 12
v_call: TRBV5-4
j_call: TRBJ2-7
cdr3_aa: CASSLYGGEQYF
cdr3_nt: TGTGCCAGCAGCTTGTACGGGGGCGAGCAGTACTTC

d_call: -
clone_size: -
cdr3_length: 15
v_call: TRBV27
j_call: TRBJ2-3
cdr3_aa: CASSLWGEYADTQYF
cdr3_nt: TGTGCCAGCAGTTTATGGGGGGAGTACGCAGATACGCAGTATTTT

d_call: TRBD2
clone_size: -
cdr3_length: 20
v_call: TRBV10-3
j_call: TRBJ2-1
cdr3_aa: CAIMGRGGLTSGGPNNEQFF
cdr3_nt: TGTGCCATCATGGGACGGGGAGGTTTGACTAGCGGAGGCCCGAACAATGAGCAGTTCTTC

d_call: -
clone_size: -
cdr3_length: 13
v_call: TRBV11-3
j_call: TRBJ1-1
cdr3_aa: CASTVRGHTEAFF
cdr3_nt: TGTGCCAGCACCGTCCGGGGCCACACTGAAGCTTTCTTT

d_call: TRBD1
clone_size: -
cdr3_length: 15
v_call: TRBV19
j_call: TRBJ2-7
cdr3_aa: CASSKGQGYIGEQYF
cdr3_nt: TGTGCCAGTAGTAAAGGACAGGGCTACATCGGCGAGCAGTACTTC

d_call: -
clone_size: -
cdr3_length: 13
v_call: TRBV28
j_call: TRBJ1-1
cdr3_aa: CASRDQGVTEAFF
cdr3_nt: TGTGCCAGCAGGGACCAGGGTGTGACTGAAGCTTTCTTT

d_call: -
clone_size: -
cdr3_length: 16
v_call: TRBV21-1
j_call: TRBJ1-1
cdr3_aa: CASSKREGRRETEAFF
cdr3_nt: TGTGCCAGCAGCAAACGGGAGGGGAGGCGGGAGACTGAAGCTTTCTTT

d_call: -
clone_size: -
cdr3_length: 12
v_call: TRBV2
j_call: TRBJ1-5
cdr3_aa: CASNQVNQPQHF
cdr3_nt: TGTGCCAGCAACCAGGTCAATCAGCCCCAGCATTTT

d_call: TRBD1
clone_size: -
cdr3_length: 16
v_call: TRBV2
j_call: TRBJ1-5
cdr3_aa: CASSYGQAYSNQPQHF
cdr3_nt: TGTGCCAGCAGCTACGGACAGGCGTATAGCAATCAGCCCCAGCATTTT

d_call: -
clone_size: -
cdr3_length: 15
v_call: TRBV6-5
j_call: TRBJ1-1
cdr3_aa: CASSTRTGLGTEAFF
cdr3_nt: TGTGCCAGCAGTACCCGGACGGGGCTAGGGACTGAAGCTTTCTTT

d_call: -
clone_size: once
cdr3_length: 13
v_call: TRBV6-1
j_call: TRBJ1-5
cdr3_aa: CATRGKSNQPQHF
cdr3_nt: TGTGCCACACGGGGAAAGAGCAATCAGCCCCAGCATTTT

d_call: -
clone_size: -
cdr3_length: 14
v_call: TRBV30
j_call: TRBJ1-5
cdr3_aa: CAWSEDPYNQPQHF
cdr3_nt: TGTGCCTGGAGCGAAGACCCGTACAATCAGCCCCAGCATTTT

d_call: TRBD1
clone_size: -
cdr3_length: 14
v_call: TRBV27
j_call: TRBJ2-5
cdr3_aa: CASGITRQGMTQYF
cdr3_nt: TGTGCCAGCGGAATCACTCGACAGGGGATGACCCAGTACTTC

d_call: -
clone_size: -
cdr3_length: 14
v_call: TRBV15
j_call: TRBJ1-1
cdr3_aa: CATSREAENTEAFF
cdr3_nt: TGTGCCACCAGCAGAGAGGCGGAGAACACTGAAGCTTTCTTT

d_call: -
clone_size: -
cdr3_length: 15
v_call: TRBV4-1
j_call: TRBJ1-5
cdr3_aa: CASSPSGQSNQPQHF
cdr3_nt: TGCGCCAGCAGCCCGTCAGGACAGAGCAATCAGCCCCAGCATTTT

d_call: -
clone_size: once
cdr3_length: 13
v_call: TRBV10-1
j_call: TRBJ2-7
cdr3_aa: CASSVGDGYEQYF
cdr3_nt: TGCGCCAGCAGTGTGGGAGATGGCTACGAGCAGTACTTC